The clone carrying this T cell receptor (beta chain) was found a few times. Its antigen is not identified. TCR alpha and beta CDR3 regions were amplified from RNA using iRepertoire nested multiplex PCR. One-step reverse transcription and amplification started from approximately 100-400 ng of tissue mRNA or PBMC total RNA. Each CDR3 protein is one row after TCRdb ran MiXCR on the multiplex PCR reads. This sample has around 130,000 distinct CDR3 sequences; around 25% occur once, and the top ten carry about a quarter. The CDR3 covers 12 residues. Germline loops: CDR1 SGHRS, CDR2 YFSETQ. Trimming cost V 6 bases and J 0 bases, with 4 bases left between them. These data originate in a study of glioma-infiltrating T cells. Findings and limits, study-wide: CDR3 overlap between tissue and blood was very small.

The rearrangement uses TRBV5-1 and TRBJ2-1; D remains ambiguous. Material for sequencing was glioma tissue, nonneoplastic brain tissue, or PBMCs (not recorded which). The clonotype originates from a human donor with low-grade glioma or glioblastoma, undergoing nonglioma brain surgery, or in good health (not recorded which). Written as DNA, the CDR3 is TGCGCCAGCAAAAGCTCCTACAATGAGCAGTTCTTC. Translating it yields CASKSSYNEQFF.